These 20 T cell receptor beta chains came from one sample sequenced in a study of CD8+ T cells in alopecia areata. RNA, once extracted, was reverse transcribed into cDNA for use as the sequencing template. Measured with immunoSEQ multiplex PCR; TCRdb has only the in-frame clones, and not every one. The sample lists approximately 180,000 clones, around 64% occurring once. The treatment denotes: oral pan-JAK inhibitor, 5-10 mg twice daily. The source was CD4+ T cells sorted from blood, collected at approximately week 49, from a patient treated with tofacitinib. Receptors originate from a human donor with alopecia areata.

This clone has ten or more counts. The chain uses TRBV6-6 and TRBJ2-3, with 10 bases matching TRBD2. The V segment lost 4 bases and the J segment 5 bases; nucleotides outside the gene matches: 6. Germline-derived CDR1 and CDR2 are MNHNY and SVGAGI (reference sequence). The CDR3 spans 15 residues. The CDR3 spells CASSWSGGAGDTQYF. The DNA for the CDR3 is TGTGCCAGCAGTTGGAGCGGGGGGGCGGGAGATACGCAGTATTTT.

This chain uses TRBV5-1 with TRBJ2-2; unclear D gene. The CDR3 contains 11 residues. Germline assignment: CDR1 SGHRS and CDR2 YFSETQ. V was trimmed by 4 bases and J by 5 bases, leaving 3 bases between them. CDR3 in amino acids: CASSGTGELFF. Here the CDR3 DNA reads TGCGCCAGCAGCGGGACCGGGGAGCTGTTTTTT.

Here the CDR3 DNA reads TGTGCCTGGACTTTGCTGCCAGACACCGGGGAGCTGTTTTTT. It translates to CAWTLLPDTGELFF. The V gene is TRBV30, the J gene TRBJ2-2; no definite D call. Germline values: CDR1 GTSNPN, CDR2 SVGIG (reference sequence). The CDR3 runs to 14 residues. V dropped 4 bases and J dropped 3 bases, with 12 bases sitting between them.

This chain connects TRBV5-1 to TRBJ1-4, with 7 positions matching TRBD1. V gave up 0 bases and J gave up 6 bases; unmatched junction bases: 5. The CDR3 spans 15 residues. From germline, CDR1 is SGHRS and CDR2 YFSETQ. CDR3 protein: CASSLAGTVDEKLFF. The CDR3 bases are TGCGCCAGCAGCTTGGCCGGGACAGTCGATGAAAAACTGTTTTTT.

About this clone: One end of the junction does not line up with germline, which may come from a read error. V and J are TRBV6-5 and TRBJ1-2; 9 nucleotides line up with TRBD1. Germline CDR1 and CDR2: MNHEY and SVGAGI. CDR3 length: 12 residues. CDR3 bases: TGTGCCATCAGTGACAGGGGGGAAGGCTACACCTTC. Protein product: CAISDRGEGYTF.

This chain uses TRBV30 with TRBJ1-2; D uncertain. CDR3 length: 11 residues. Deletions cut 5 bases from V and 7 bases from J, with 11 bases between. Looked up from germline, CDR1 is GTSNPN and CDR2 is SVGIG (reference sequence). As DNA, the CDR3 is TGTGCCTGGGAGGGATTGAGTGGCTACACCTTC. This codes for CAWEGLSGYTF.

The chain combines TRBV7-9 with TRBJ1-2, with D possibly TRBD1 on 5 matching bases. This CDR3 is 14 amino acids long. Per the germline V gene, CDR1 is SEHNR and CDR2 is FQNEAQ (reference sequence). V gave up 1 base and J gave up 7 bases, with 13 bases separating them. CDR3 in DNA: TGTGCCAGCAGCTTAGATATGGGGCTCGGTGGCTACACCTTC. This gives the protein CASSLDMGLGGYTF.

The chain uses TRBV30 and TRBJ1-1; D gene unclear. The CDR3 runs 13 residues. V was pared by 3 bases and J by 6 bases, with 14 bases between. In germline, CDR1 is GTSNPN, CDR2 SVGIG (reference sequence). The CDR3: CAWRRHPSAEAFF. CDR3 in DNA: TGTGCCTGGAGACGACATCCATCCGCTGAAGCTTTCTTT.

In its sample, this clone was seen a few times. This chain connects TRBV18 to TRBJ2-5; D ambiguous. V lost 5 bases to trimming and J lost 3 bases, with 7 bases between them. Germline V CDR1 and CDR2: KGHSH, LQKENI. CDR3 size: 12 residues. CDR3 amino acids: CASSSVKETQYF. Here the CDR3 DNA reads TGTGCCAGCTCAAGCGTGAAAGAGACCCAGTACTTC. Full variable domain (outside the CDR3, taken from reference TRBV18 and TRBJ2-5): NAGVMQNPRHLVRRRGQEARLRCSPMKGHSHVYWYRQLPEEGLKFMVYLQKENIIDESGMPKERFSAEFPKEGPSILRIQQVVRGDSAAYFCASSSVKETQYFGPGTRLLVL.

This clone was seen a handful of times. The chain is built from TRBV6-1 and TRBJ1-1; no definite D call. The CDR3 totals 15 residues. Germline values: CDR1 MNHNS, CDR2 SASEGT. Trimming took 6 bases from V and 3 from J, leaving 17 bases between them. CDR3 nucleotides: TGTGCCAGCAGGTCGTTAGGAGGGTCGCACACTGAAGCTTTCTTT. Translation gives CASRSLGGSHTEAFF.

In this sample, this clone turned up a few times. J is TRBJ1-1 and V is TRBV19, with D hard to call. V was pared by 5 bases and J by 5 bases, with 9 bases between. This CDR3 has 12 amino acids. Germline lookup yields CDR1 LNHDA and CDR2 SQIVND (reference sequence). The CDR3 protein is CASSQAETEAFF. DNA of the CDR3: TGTGCCAGTAGTCAAGCGGAGACTGAAGCTTTCTTT.

The chain carries TRBV25-1 and TRBJ1-2, with D possibly TRBD1 on 6 matching bases. V dropped 2 bases and J dropped 7 bases, with 8 bases sitting between them. Per the germline V gene, CDR1 is MGHDK and CDR2 is SYGVNS. The CDR3 length is 12 residues. As DNA, the CDR3 is TGTGCCAGCAGTGAAGCAGGGGCTGGCTACACCTTC. It translates to CASSEAGAGYTF.

V is TRBV5-6 and J is TRBJ1-5; the D gene is possibly TRBD1 (5 bases). CDR1 is SGHDT, CDR2 YYEEEE, per germline. The CDR3 has 18 residues. V lost 2 bases, J lost 6 bases, and 24 bases lay in between. This chain's CDR3 is CASSFMGPGPSSFQPQHF. As DNA, the CDR3 is TGTGCCAGCAGCTTTATGGGTCCGGGGCCGTCGTCGTTTCAGCCCCAGCATTTT.

The sample holds one count of this clone. The V call is TRBV5-6, the J call TRBJ2-7; D perhaps matches TRBD2 (6 bases). Germline CDR1 and CDR2: SGHDT and YYEEEE. Trimming pared 4 bases from V and 2 bases from J, leaving 16 bases between. The CDR3 loop spans 15 amino acids. The chain's CDR3 is CASSKGPGGTYEQYF. In nucleotides, the CDR3 is TGTGCCAGCAGCAAGGGCCCTGGCGGGACCTACGAGCAGTACTTC.

CDR3 loop: CASSLAGGSRTDTQYF. CDR3 nucleotide sequence: TGTGCCAGCAGCTTGGCCGGGGGATCCCGCACAGATACGCAGTATTTT. This chain links TRBV5-8 with TRBJ2-3; weak D call: TRBD2 (6 bases). From germline, CDR1 is SGHTS and CDR2 YDEGEE. The V end lost 0 bases, the J end lost 1 base, and 12 bases lay between the germline ends. This CDR3 is 16 amino acids long.

The chain carries TRBV29-1 and TRBJ2-7, with D perhaps TRBD1 (6 bases). Germline V gene sequence: CDR1 SQVTM, CDR2 ANQGSEA. V lost 1 base, J lost 3 bases, and 10 bases lay in between. The CDR3 has 13 amino acids. As DNA, the CDR3 is TGCAGCGTTGAAGGTACAGGGATCTACGAGCAGTACTTC. It codes for CSVEGTGIYEQYF.

The rearrangement joins TRBV7-9 to TRBJ2-5, with TRBD2 matching 8 bases. The CDR3 loop spans 15 amino acids. The germline gives CDR1 SEHNR, CDR2 FQNEAQ (reference sequence). V was pared by 7 bases and J by 5 bases, with 12 bases of the junction left unmatched. CDR3 nucleotides: TGTGCCAGCATCCGTAGAACAGCGGGGGCGGAGACCCAGTACTTC. This translates into CASIRRTAGAETQYF.

The genes are TRBV29-1 and TRBJ1-2, with D perhaps TRBD1 (6 bases). This CDR3 spans 15 amino acids. Germline V CDR1 and CDR2: SQVTM, ANQGSEA. V was trimmed by 0 bases and J by 2 bases, leaving 13 bases between them. CDR3: CSVEDVGGNNYGYTF. The DNA of the CDR3 is TGCAGCGTTGAAGATGTAGGGGGAAACAACTATGGCTACACCTTC.

V is TRBV7-2 and J is TRBJ2-5, with a weak D call TRBD2 (5 bases). CDR3 length: 13 residues. V was trimmed by 2 bases and J by 4 bases, leaving 8 bases between them. Per the germline V gene, CDR1 is SGHTA and CDR2 is FQGNSA. The CDR3 coding sequence is TGTGCCAGCAGCTTAAGCGGTCCAGAGACCCAGTACTTC. Translating it yields CASSLSGPETQYF.

The chain joins TRBV7-2 to TRBJ2-5; no clear D. CDR3 length: 14 amino acids. Trimming took off 0 bases at V and 4 bases at J, with 9 bases between the two ends. Germline V gene data show CDR1 as SGHTA and CDR2 as FQGNSA. CDR3 loop: CASSLARPGETQYF. Here the CDR3 DNA reads TGTGCCAGCAGCTTAGCTCGCCCGGGAGAGACCCAGTACTTC.